A single sample is the source of the 8 T cell receptor beta chains below, sequenced in a study of graft-versus-host responses after intestinal transplantation. This table comes from immunoSEQ multiplex PCR, and its TCRdb copy is limited to in-frame clones, with some not included. The table lists approximately 58,000 clones, approximately 90% of them singletons. The sample in question was PBMCs, obtained around 120 days after intestinal transplantation. The receptors originated from a human patient who received an intestinal transplant, so some T cells may come from the graft donor.

The rearrangement uses TRBV2 and TRBJ1-5; unclear D gene. The CDR3 is 16 residues long. Germline V gives CDR1 SNHLY, CDR2 FYNNEI. Trimming removed 0 bases from V and 2 bases from J, with 11 bases in between. CDR3 DNA: TGTGCCAGCAGTGAAGCCCAAGGGATCGGCAATCAGCCCCAGCATTTT. It is translated as CASSEAQGIGNQPQHF.

The CDR3 DNA sequence: TGTGCCAGCAGTTGGGCCACTTCATACGAGCAGTACTTC. Translation: CASSWATSYEQYF. The chain is built from TRBV28 and TRBJ2-7; the D is unclear. Germline assignment: CDR1 MDHEN and CDR2 SYDVKM. V dropped 4 bases and J dropped 4 bases, with 11 bases sitting between them. This CDR3 contains 13 residues.

This chain uses TRBV28 with TRBJ2-5, with 7 bases identical to TRBD1. Trimming at V came to 3 bases and at J to 5 bases, leaving 15 bases not matched to a gene. The CDR3 covers 17 residues. Germline V CDR1 and CDR2: MDHEN, SYDVKM. The CDR3 loop is CASSLAHRGRGKETQYF. In DNA, the CDR3 is TGTGCCAGCAGTTTGGCCCACAGGGGAAGGGGGAAGGAGACCCAGTACTTC.

The rearrangement links TRBV11-2 to TRBJ2-3, with TRBD2 identical over 10 bases. The length of the CDR3 is 15 residues. Per the germline V gene, CDR1 is SGHAT and CDR2 is FQNNGV. J lost 7 bases, V lost 1 base, and 5 bases had no gene match. This chain's CDR3 is CASSLGASGGHTQYF. Here the CDR3 DNA reads TGTGCCAGCAGCTTAGGGGCTAGCGGGGGCCATACGCAGTATTTT.

This clone appeared once. The gene calls are TRBV7-6 and TRBJ2-7; either TRBD1 or TRBD2 may supply D (5 bases each). The germline CDR1 and CDR2 sequences are SGHVS and FNYEAQ. This CDR3 has 13 amino acids. V shed 4 bases and J shed 3 bases, with 10 bases lying between them. The CDR3 region is CASSYGTFYEQYF. CDR3 bases: TGTGCCAGCAGCTACGGGACGTTCTACGAGCAGTACTTC.

This chain uses TRBV5-4 with TRBJ2-5; 7 bases are a match to TRBD1. J lost 5 bases, V lost 2 bases, and 12 bases had no gene match. Germline V gene data show CDR1 as SGHNT and CDR2 as YYREEE (reference sequence). CDR3 size: 16 residues. Written as DNA, the CDR3 is TGTGCCAGCAGCTTTCCCCGGACAGGTGGCCAGGAGACCCAGTACTTC. Amino acids: CASSFPRTGGQETQYF.

V is TRBV15 and J is TRBJ2-2; D may be TRBD1 (7 bases). The V end lost 5 bases, the J end lost 2 bases, and 12 bases lay between the germline ends. The CDR3 spans 15 residues. The germline V gene encodes CDR1 LNHNV and CDR2 YYDKDF (reference sequence). The CDR3 DNA is TGTGCCACCAGCCAGGGGGGATATAACACCGGGGAGCTGTTTTTT. Encoded protein: CATSQGGYNTGELFF.

The V call is TRBV9, the J call TRBJ2-1; D may correspond to TRBD1 or TRBD2 (5 bases each). Between the trimmed V and J ends, which lost 3 bases and 3 bases, there was a span of 19 bases. The CDR3 sequence is 17 residues long. Per germline, CDR1 SGDLS and CDR2 YYNGEE. As DNA, the CDR3 is TGTGCCAGCAGCGGTAGGCTGGGTCCAGGGAGCTACAATGAGCAGTTCTTC. Its translation is CASSGRLGPGSYNEQFF.